This T cell receptor (beta chain) was captured in a study of siplizumab effects on memory and regulatory T cells. The junction had 8 bases not matched to a gene; V was cut back by 4 bases and J by 5 bases. The germline gives CDR1 MNHEY, CDR2 SVGAGI. The CDR3 loop spans 16 amino acids. Produced via immunoSEQ multiplex PCR; TCRdb's table is partial and in-frame only. The sample holds about 82,000 clones, over 80% seen once. The sample consisted of Tregs sorted from blood. This sequence was found in a human donor in good health. This rearrangement joins TRBV6-5 to TRBJ1-4, with TRBD1 matching 9 bases. The CDR3 loop reads CASSFPGTGTNEKLFF. In DNA, the CDR3 is TGTGCCAGCAGTTTCCCCGGGACAGGGACGAATGAAAAACTGTTTTTT.